One TCR beta chain is described in this entry. The sample comes from a study of control samples from healthy donors and cancer patients. Sequenced by immunoSEQ multiplex PCR; TCRdb stores in-frame clones only, minus some. The table has tens of thousands of clones, about three quarters seen once; the top ten hold over 15%. Sequenced material: formalin-fixed, paraffin-embedded tissue. The sequence was obtained from a male donor with melanoma.

The CDR3 reads CASRPDRITGELFF. As DNA, the CDR3 is TGTGCCAGCAGACCGGACAGGATCACCGGGGAGCTGTTTTTT. The chain links TRBV28 to TRBJ2-2, with 7 nucleotides matching TRBD1. The length of the CDR3 is 14 residues. Looked up from germline, CDR1 is MDHEN and CDR2 is SYDVKM. The ends lost 6 bases at V and 4 bases at J; junction bases unmatched: 5.